These 12 T cell receptor beta chains originate from one sample sequenced in a study of shared clonotypes between healthy human individuals (dated by TCRdb to the early 2020s). For the CD8 naive samples, CD45RO-negative cells were positively selected for CCR7, yielding a CD45RA+CCR7+ population from which TemRA cells were excluded. Receptors were amplified or captured by the immunoSEQ multiplex PCR assay. TCRdb re-hosts the immuneACCESS table, in-frame sequences only. Its copies lack some clones; in the studies checked, an unresolved V gene accounts for under half of them, and the cause for the rest is not known. A total of some 2.1 million clones appear in this sample, roughly 95% of them only once. Jointly, the top ten make up 1.5% to 2% of the sample. The sequencing input was naive CD8+ T cells from PBMCs. This sample's cell subset or site label indicates: CD45RA+CCR7+. The receptor source for this set is a man aged 18 to 29 in good health. Some clones in this sample may be carry-over from other donors' samples.

V is TRBV6-4 and J is TRBJ1-1; no clear D. The CDR3 has 14 residues. CDR1 is MRHNA, CDR2 SNTAGT, per germline. The V end was cut by 4 bases, the J end by 1 base, with 10 bases between. CDR3 in amino acids: CASSVSRGNTEAFF. CDR3 sequence (DNA): TGTGCCAGCAGTGTAAGTCGGGGGAACACTGAAGCTTTCTTT.

The chain combines TRBV6-5 with TRBJ2-5, with D possibly matching TRBD2 (6 bases). This CDR3 spans 13 amino acids. Germline V gene data show CDR1 as MNHEY and CDR2 as SVGAGI. V lost 5 bases to trimming and J lost 5 bases, with 12 bases between them. The CDR3: CASSRRVGETQYF. In DNA, the CDR3 is TGTGCCAGCAGTAGGAGGGTCGGGGAGACCCAGTACTTC.

The chain joins TRBV28 to TRBJ2-5; D tentatively reads TRBD1 or TRBD2 (5 bases each). The V end lost 6 bases, the J end lost 1 base, and 24 bases lay between the germline ends. The CDR3 length is 18 residues. The germline CDR1 and CDR2 sequences are MDHEN and SYDVKM. CDR3 amino acids: CASSLLPSGWDPQETQYF. Here the CDR3 DNA reads TGTGCCAGCAGCTTACTCCCTTCAGGGTGGGACCCCCAAGAGACCCAGTACTTC.

This chain uses TRBV7-9 with TRBJ1-5; the match to TRBD1 covers 9 bases. The CDR3 totals 17 residues. Per germline, CDR1 SEHNR and CDR2 FQNEAQ (reference sequence). Germline trimming cut 1 base from V and 0 bases from J; bases unmatched to any gene: 4. The CDR3 DNA follows: TGTGCCAGCAGCTTAGACAGGGGGCCCTATAGCAATCAGCCCCAGCATTTT. Its translation is CASSLDRGPYSNQPQHF.

The chain uses TRBV7-2 and TRBJ1-1; the D is unclear. Trimming left V 4 bases short and J 1 base short, with 10 bases between. The germline V gene encodes CDR1 SGHTA and CDR2 FQGNSA. CDR3 length: 14 residues. CDR3 nucleotides: TGTGCCAGCAGCTCTCGTGACAAGAACACTGAAGCTTTCTTT. Amino acids: CASSSRDKNTEAFF.

The chain couples TRBV28 to TRBJ2-7, with D maybe TRBD1 (6 bases). The V end lost 6 bases, the J end lost 3 bases, and 15 bases lay between the germline ends. The CDR3 totals 14 residues. Germline V lookup: CDR1 MDHEN, CDR2 SYDVKM. In DNA, the CDR3 is TGTGCCAGCAGAAACCGGGACACCGGCTACGAGCAGTACTTC. Its translation is CASRNRDTGYEQYF.

The chain carries TRBV7-9 and TRBJ2-7, with TRBD1 matching 9 bases. Germline CDR1 and CDR2: SEHNR and FQNEAQ (reference sequence). The CDR3 is 14 residues long. V trimming: 6 bases; J trimming: 1 base; junction bases outside the gene matches: 4. CDR3 coding DNA: TGTGCCAGCAGGACCGGGACAGGGTCCTACGAGCAGTACTTC. Its protein is CASRTGTGSYEQYF.

The chain employs TRBV19 and TRBJ2-7; no firm D call. Germline CDR1 and CDR2: LNHDA and SQIVND (reference sequence). There are 13 residues in the CDR3. V lost 3 bases, J lost 2 bases, and 8 bases lay in between. CDR3 sequence: CASSIENTYEQYF. The CDR3 nucleotides read TGTGCCAGTAGTATTGAAAATACCTACGAGCAGTACTTC.

The chain links TRBV6-5 to TRBJ2-2, with D hard to call. The CDR3 covers 15 residues. Germline CDR1 is MNHEY and CDR2 is SVGAGI. Trimming took off 1 base at V and 4 bases at J, with 10 bases between the two ends. The CDR3 here is CASSYYSTVTGELFF. In DNA, the CDR3 is TGTGCCAGCAGTTACTATTCGACGGTCACCGGGGAGCTGTTTTTT.

The rearrangement joins TRBV7-7 to TRBJ2-5; 7 nucleotides line up with TRBD1. Germline trimming cut 3 bases from V and 3 bases from J; bases unmatched to any gene: 1. In germline, CDR1 is SSHAT, CDR2 FNYEAQ (reference sequence). The CDR3 spans 13 residues. CDR3 loop: CASSFGTEETQYF. The CDR3 DNA is TGTGCCAGCAGCTTCGGGACAGAAGAGACCCAGTACTTC.

The J gene is TRBJ2-1, the V gene TRBV19; maybe TRBD2 (6 bases). The germline V gene encodes CDR1 LNHDA and CDR2 SQIVND (reference sequence). The V and J ends lost 7 bases and 0 bases respectively, with 16 bases between them. This CDR3 has 16 amino acids. CDR3 bases: TGTGCCAGTACTCAGACTAGATGGGGCTCCTACAATGAGCAGTTCTTC. Its translation: CASTQTRWGSYNEQFF.

This clone was counted a few times. The same CDR3 can be traced to other DNA sequences in this sample. This chain uses TRBV28 with TRBJ1-5; the D is unclear. This CDR3 contains 11 residues. Germline CDR1 MDHEN, CDR2 SYDVKM. Trimming took off 3 bases at V and 7 bases at J, with 4 bases between the two ends. CDR3: CASSLVQPQHF. CDR3 nucleotide sequence: TGTGCCAGCAGTTTGGTCCAGCCCCAGCATTTT.